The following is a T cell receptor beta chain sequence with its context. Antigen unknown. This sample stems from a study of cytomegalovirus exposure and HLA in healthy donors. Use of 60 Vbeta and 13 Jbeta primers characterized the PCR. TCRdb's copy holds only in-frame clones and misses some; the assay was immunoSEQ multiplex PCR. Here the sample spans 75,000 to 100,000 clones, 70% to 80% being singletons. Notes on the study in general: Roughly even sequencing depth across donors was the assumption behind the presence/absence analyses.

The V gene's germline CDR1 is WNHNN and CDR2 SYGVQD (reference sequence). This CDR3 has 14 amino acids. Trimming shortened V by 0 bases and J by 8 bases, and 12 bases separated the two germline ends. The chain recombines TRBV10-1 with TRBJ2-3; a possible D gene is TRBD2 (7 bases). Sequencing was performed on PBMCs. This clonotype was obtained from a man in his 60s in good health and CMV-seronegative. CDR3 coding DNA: TGCGCCAGCAGTGAGTCTCGGGGGGCTGCTACGCAGTATTTT. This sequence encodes CASSESRGAATQYF.